This record looks at one T cell receptor (beta chain) sequence and its context. The antigen remains unidentified. Profiling relied on immunoSEQ multiplex PCR, and the TCRdb table lists in-frame clones only, not all of them. The sample consists of about 36,000 clones, 77% of them appearing once. The record originates from a study of CD4 T cells in relation to SARS-CoV-2 and coronaviruses. Naive or memory CD4+ cells were cultured 1:1 with T cell-depleted PBMCs plus CEF. The sample was memory CD4+ T cells from PBMCs, cultured in vitro. This TCR came from an adult with COVID-19.

The CDR3 reads CAWSPGQGVSYEQYF. The CDR3 DNA reads as TGTGCCTGGAGTCCGGGACAGGGGGTCTCCTACGAGCAGTACTTC. The chain couples TRBV30 to TRBJ2-7; 11 nucleotides line up with TRBD1. This CDR3 contains 15 residues. With 2 bases clipped from V and 0 bases from J, the junction kept 3 bases outside the gene matches. The germline CDR1 and CDR2 sequences are GTSNPN and SVGIG (reference sequence).